The 21 T cell receptor beta chains below come from one sample, sequenced in a study of pediatric ulcerative colitis. The rectum was sampled with one to two pinch biopsies at colonoscopy. Assay: immunoSEQ multiplex PCR; the TCRdb copy retains only in-frame clones and omits some. The data show tens of thousands of clones, around 75% seen once. Sequencing was done on a sample of gut tissue. The receptors were sampled from a boy younger than 18 with severe ulcerative colitis.

This chain links TRBV19 with TRBJ1-5; unclear D gene. The CDR3 runs 13 residues. V lost 3 bases to trimming and J lost 2 bases, with 5 bases between them. Germline V CDR1 and CDR2: LNHDA, SQIVND (reference sequence). CDR3 sequence reads: CASSIGGNQPQHF. CDR3 coding DNA: TGTGCCAGTAGTATCGGAGGCAATCAGCCCCAGCATTTT.

The J gene is TRBJ2-7, the V gene TRBV6-1; possibly TRBD1 for D (6 bases). V lost 2 bases and J lost 2, with 10 bases in between. This CDR3 comprises 14 residues. Germline CDR1 MNHNS, CDR2 SASEGT. The CDR3 region is CASSEFWGPYEQYF. The CDR3 DNA is TGTGCCAGCAGTGAATTTTGGGGGCCCTACGAGCAGTACTTC.

J is TRBJ2-2 and V is TRBV4-1; D may correspond to TRBD1 or TRBD2 (5 bases each). The ends were cut back, 4 bases at V and 2 bases at J, with 11 bases in the middle. The CDR3 has 15 amino acids. CDR1 is MGHRA and CDR2 is YSYEKL in the germline V gene. CDR3 DNA sequence: TGCGCCAGCAGCCTTTTCCGGGACAACACCGGGGAGCTGTTTTTT. Its protein product is CASSLFRDNTGELFF.

The chain links TRBV9 to TRBJ1-3; no clear D. Germline CDR1 reads SGDLS; CDR2 reads YYNGEE. The V and J ends lost 3 bases and 1 base respectively, with 8 bases between them. The CDR3 sequence is 14 residues long. In DNA, the CDR3 is TGTGCCAGCAGCGCAAGAGTTTCTGGAAACACCATATATTTT. This sequence encodes CASSARVSGNTIYF.

J is TRBJ2-3 and V is TRBV7-8, with 9 nucleotides matching TRBD1. CDR3 length: 16 amino acids. The J segment lost 5 bases and the V segment lost 4 bases, leaving 10 bases of the junction unmatched. Germline CDR1 and CDR2: SGHVS and FQNEAQ. CDR3 in amino acids: CASSWTGTGSGDTQYF. CDR3 DNA sequence: TGTGCCAGCAGCTGGACCGGGACAGGGTCGGGAGATACGCAGTATTTT.

This clone was seen a handful of times. The V gene is TRBV18, the J gene TRBJ1-3, with unresolved D. Germline CDR1 is KGHSH and CDR2 is LQKENI. This CDR3 has 13 residues. V lost 0 bases and J 8 bases, leaving 8 bases between the germline ends. The CDR3 protein is CASSPPNEDTIYF. Here the CDR3 DNA reads TGTGCCAGCTCACCACCTAACGAGGACACCATATATTTT.

This chain links TRBV5-6 with TRBJ1-3, with no clear D. The CDR3 totals 16 residues. Trimming cost V 0 bases and J 3 bases, with 13 bases left between them. Germline V gives CDR1 SGHDT, CDR2 YYEEEE. In DNA, the CDR3 is TGTGCCAGCAGCTTGGGTGGTCGGGTCAGTGGAAACACCATATATTTT. This translates into CASSLGGRVSGNTIYF.

CDR3 DNA sequence: TGCGCCAGCAGCCCGGGACAGCCTAGCTCTGGAAACACCATATATTTT. This codes for CASSPGQPSSGNTIYF. This chain links TRBV5-1 with TRBJ1-3, with 7 nucleotides matching TRBD1. This CDR3 is 16 amino acids long. After removal of 4 bases from V and 0 bases from J, the junction contained 7 bases not matched to a gene. Germline assignment: CDR1 SGHRS and CDR2 YFSETQ. Together with reference TRBV5-1 and TRBJ1-3, the CDR3 gives the full variable domain: KAGVTQTPRYLIKTRGQQVTLSCSPISGHRSVSWYQQTPGQGLQFLFEYFSETQRNKGNFPGRFSGRQFSNSRSEMNVSTLELGDSALYLCASSPGQPSSGNTIYFGEGSWLTVV.

The rearrangement uses TRBV6-5 and TRBJ1-1; D is possibly TRBD1 (6 bases). Germline V lookup: CDR1 MNHEY, CDR2 SVGAGI. V lost 10 bases to trimming and J lost 2 bases, with 17 bases between them. This CDR3 is 14 amino acids long. CDR3 DNA: TGTGCCACCCACCGGAGGGGGTCCAACACTGAAGCTTTCTTT. It translates to CATHRRGSNTEAFF.

This sequence joins TRBV2 and TRBJ1-5; D is ambiguous. This CDR3 comprises 13 residues. V was pared by 6 bases and J by 3 bases, with 9 bases between. CDR1 and CDR2 from the germline V gene are SNHLY and FYNNEI. DNA for the CDR3: TGTGCCAGCAGCCCAGGATCCAATCAGCCCCAGCATTTT. Its translation: CASSPGSNQPQHF.

This rearrangement joins TRBV6-5 to TRBJ1-1, with 8 bases fitting TRBD1. V was pared by 6 bases and J by 5 bases, with 8 bases of the junction left unmatched. The CDR3 sequence is 14 residues long. Germline lookup yields CDR1 MNHEY and CDR2 SVGAGI. The CDR3 loop is CASRTGVSKTEAFF. For the CDR3, the DNA is TGTGCCAGCAGGACAGGGGTGTCAAAGACTGAAGCTTTCTTT.

The rearrangement uses TRBV5-1 and TRBJ2-3; D not certain. V shed 5 bases and J shed 6 bases, with 10 bases lying between them. The CDR3 covers 12 residues. The germline gives CDR1 SGHRS, CDR2 YFSETQ. CDR3 coding DNA: TGCGCCAGCAGTTCGTTTGAGGATACGCAGTATTTT. This sequence encodes CASSSFEDTQYF.

The chain carries TRBV10-3 and TRBJ2-3; tentatively, D is TRBD2 (6 bases). V was trimmed by 0 bases and J by 3 bases, leaving 10 bases between them. CDR3 size: 15 residues. Germline lookup yields CDR1 ENHRY and CDR2 SYGVKD. In DNA, the CDR3 is TGTGCCATCAGTGAGTCGGTGGGGGGAACAGATACGCAGTATTTT. As protein: CAISESVGGTDTQYF.

The chain joins TRBV2 to TRBJ2-2; 8 positions agree with TRBD1. Germline CDR1 is SNHLY and CDR2 is FYNNEI. This CDR3 has 15 residues. V lost 6 bases to trimming and J lost 2 bases; unmatched junction nucleotides: 5. The DNA of the CDR3 is TGTGCCAGCAGCGTGGACAGGGTTAACACCGGGGAGCTGTTTTTT. Its translation is CASSVDRVNTGELFF.

This clone was counted once. This CDR3 is also generated by other DNA sequences in the sample. The chain combines TRBV2 with TRBJ2-7; D is unresolved. V was trimmed by 4 bases and J by 0 bases, leaving 1 base between them. This CDR3 is built from 11 residues. The germline V gene has CDR1 SNHLY and CDR2 FYNNEI. The CDR3 loop reads CASSVSYEQYF. DNA for the CDR3: TGTGCCAGCAGTGTCTCCTACGAGCAGTACTTC.

V and J are TRBV28 and TRBJ1-2; 10 bases map to TRBD1. Germline V CDR1 and CDR2: MDHEN, SYDVKM. V lost 4 bases, J lost 7 bases, and 12 bases stayed unmatched. The CDR3 sequence is 16 residues long. The CDR3 protein is CASSSHTGTGVGGYTF. The CDR3 DNA follows: TGTGCCAGCAGTTCACACACCGGGACAGGGGTAGGTGGCTACACCTTC.

The V gene is TRBV5-6, the J gene TRBJ1-3; D is perhaps TRBD1 (6 bases). The CDR3 consists of 17 residues. V was cut by 2 bases and J by 0 bases, with 15 bases left in between. Germline assignment: CDR1 SGHDT and CDR2 YYEEEE. Here the CDR3 reads CASSLYGQTSSGNTIYF. The DNA of the CDR3 is TGTGCCAGCAGCTTATATGGACAGACTTCCTCTGGAAACACCATATATTTT. The variable domain in full, completed from reference TRBV5-6 and TRBJ1-3, reads DAGVTQSPTHLIKTRGQQVTLRCSPKSGHDTVSWYQQALGQGPQFIFQYYEEEERQRGNFPDRFSGHQFPNYSSELNVNALLLGDSALYLCASSLYGQTSSGNTIYFGEGSWLTVV.

This clone was seen only a few times. The V gene is TRBV19, the J gene TRBJ1-6, with D tentatively TRBD1 (6 bases). CDR1 is LNHDA and CDR2 is SQIVND in the germline V gene (reference sequence). This CDR3 has 13 amino acids. The ends were cut back, 9 bases at V and 10 bases at J, with 16 bases in the middle. CDR3 bases: TGTGCCAGCCGTGACAGGCTAGACTCACCCCTCCACTTT. It yields the protein CASRDRLDSPLHF.

This chain joins TRBV2 and TRBJ1-1, with 7 positions matching TRBD1. Trimming cost V 6 bases and J 5 bases; bases outside gene matches: 12. Germline values: CDR1 SNHLY, CDR2 FYNNEI. This CDR3 has 15 amino acids. This CDR3 reads CASRDRTGGKTEAFF. In nucleotides, the CDR3 is TGTGCCAGCAGGGATAGGACAGGAGGGAAAACTGAAGCTTTCTTT. The whole variable domain, remainder taken from reference TRBV2 and TRBJ1-1, is EPEVTQTPSHQVTQMGQEVILRCVPISNHLYFYWYRQILGQKVEFLVSFYNNEISEKSEIFDDQFSVERPDGSNFTLKIRSTKLEDSAMYFCASRDRTGGKTEAFFGQGTRLTVV.

The rearrangement links TRBV30 to TRBJ1-4; 8 nucleotides agree with TRBD1. The CDR3 spans 15 residues. Germline V lookup: CDR1 GTSNPN, CDR2 SVGIG (reference sequence). Trimming at V came to 2 bases and at J to 8 bases, leaving 10 bases not matched to a gene. The CDR3 DNA reads TGTGCCTGGAGTACCGTACAGGGGGAATTGGAAAAACTGTTTTTT. Protein: CAWSTVQGELEKLFF.

The genes are TRBV4-2 and TRBJ2-5, with TRBD1 matching over 7 bases. The better agreement between TRBJ2-7 and the DNA end casts doubt on the J call. Germline V lookup: CDR1 LGHNA, CDR2 YNFKEQ. The CDR3 runs 13 residues. The CDR3 spells CASSERTGYEQYF. In DNA form, the CDR3 reads TGTGCCAGCAGCGAAAGGACAGGATACGAGCAGTACTTC.